These 30 T cell receptor beta chains originate from one sample sequenced in a study of T cells in Graves' hyperthyroidism and ophthalmopathy. Amplified TCR beta CDR3 regions derived from RNA transcripts. HTBI primers were the set used in a first-round RT-PCR of the TCR CDR3. TCRdb ran MiXCR on the multiplex PCR reads and lists one entry per CDR3 protein. This table has a few hundred thousand distinct CDR3 sequences, roughly 50% appearing once. Sample: peripheral blood or thyroid tissue (not recorded which). Receptors originate from an adult woman with Graves' disease, either hyperthyroidism or ophthalmopathy (not recorded which).

The gene calls are TRBV13 and TRBJ1-1; 8 nucleotides agree with TRBD1. The ends lost 5 bases at V and 11 bases at J; junction bases unmatched: 7. The CDR3 contains 12 residues. CDR1 is PRHDT, CDR2 FYEKMQ, per germline (reference sequence). The CDR3 loop is CASSVGTGSAFF. DNA of the CDR3: TGTGCCAGCAGCGTCGGGACAGGCTCCGCTTTCTTT. Full variable domain (missing parts from reference TRBV13 and TRBJ1-1): AAGVIQSPRHLIKEKRETATLKCYPIPRHDTVYWYQQGPGQDPQFLISFYEKMQSDKGSIPDRFSAQQFSDYHSELNMSSLELGDSALYFCASSVGTGSAFFGQGTRLTVV.

This clonotype was counted only a few times. J is TRBJ2-6 and V is TRBV14; D is perhaps TRBD2 (7 bases). Trimming took off 4 bases at V and 0 bases at J, with 19 bases between the two ends. The CDR3 runs to 19 residues. Germline V gene lookup returns CDR1 SGHDN and CDR2 FVKESK. CDR3 in amino acids: CASSRGGGRVYSGANVLTF. For the CDR3, the DNA is TGTGCCAGCAGCCGCGGCGGGGGCAGGGTTTACTCTGGGGCCAACGTCCTGACTTTC.

This clonotype was picked up a small number of times. Being one base from a much bigger clone, this may be a read error. V usage is TRBV7-9 and J usage is TRBJ2-5, with no clear D. The CDR3 is made up of 13 amino acids. Per the germline V gene, CDR1 is SEHNR and CDR2 is FQNEAQ (reference sequence). The DNA of the CDR3 is TGTGTCAGCAGCCTTTCCACCCGGGAGACCCAGTACTTC. It encodes CVSSLSTRETQYF.

The genes are TRBV7-6 and TRBJ2-7; 9 nucleotides align to TRBD1. The germline CDR1 and CDR2 sequences are SGHVS and FNYEAQ. V dropped 6 bases and J dropped 3; count of bases not matched to a gene: 12. This CDR3 region has 16 residues. CDR3 coding DNA: TGTGCCAGCAGTCAAGAAGAAGGACAGGGGAACTACGAGCAGTACTTC. Amino acids: CASSQEEGQGNYEQYF.

Many counts were recorded for this clonotype. The chain employs TRBV7-9 and TRBJ1-1; D may be TRBD1 (5 bases). Germline V gene lookup returns CDR1 SEHNR and CDR2 FQNEAQ (reference sequence). The CDR3 loop spans 12 amino acids. V lost 2 bases to trimming and J lost 7 bases, with 8 bases between them. Written as DNA, the CDR3 is TGTGCCAGCAGCTTACGCAGGGATGAAGCTTTCTTT. It is translated as CASSLRRDEAFF.

A note on this clonotype: This may be a read error, as it is one base from a much larger clone. This chain connects TRBV6-5 to TRBJ2-7; D perhaps matches TRBD1 (5 bases). There are 12 residues in the CDR3. The V gene's germline CDR1 is MNHEY and CDR2 SVGAGI. The CDR3 sequence: CTSSGATHEQYF. In DNA, the CDR3 is TGTACCAGCAGTGGGGCTACCCACGAGCAGTACTTC.

This clonotype was recorded many times. The genes are TRBV2 and TRBJ2-2; TRBD1 matches at 7 bases. The CDR3 extends over 16 amino acids. With 2 bases clipped from V and 0 bases from J, the junction kept 3 bases outside the gene matches. In germline, CDR1 is SNHLY, CDR2 FYNNEI. DNA for the CDR3: TGTGCCAGCAGTGAATCTGGGACAGCGAACACCGGGGAGCTGTTTTTT. Protein product: CASSESGTANTGELFF.

To note about this clonotype: Possible read error: a much larger clone is one base away. The gene calls are TRBV6-5 and TRBJ2-5; TRBD1 agrees at 9 bases. Germline V gene sequence: CDR1 MNHEY, CDR2 SVGAGI. The length of the CDR3 is 15 residues. CDR3 amino acids: CAISYRGQGMRTQYF. The CDR3 region has the DNA TGTGCCATCAGTTACAGAGGACAGGGGATGAGGACCCAGTACTTC.

The chain has TRBV5-4 and TRBJ1-6, with 7 bases lining up with TRBD1. This CDR3 contains 15 residues. Germline values: CDR1 SGHNT, CDR2 YYREEE (reference sequence). Unmatched junction bases numbered 5, after V lost 0 bases and J lost 8 bases. The DNA of the CDR3 is TGTGCCAGCAGCTTGGAAGCAGGGGGACATTCACCCCTCCACTTT. Its translation is CASSLEAGGHSPLHF.

The chain has TRBV10-3 and TRBJ1-5; D is possibly TRBD1 (5 bases). Germline CDR1 ENHRY, CDR2 SYGVKD. This CDR3 has 12 amino acids. Trimming pared 3 bases from V and 11 bases from J, leaving 11 bases between. The CDR3 DNA sequence: TGTGCCATCAGTGAAGAAGGGGAGACCCAGCATTTT. It specifies CAISEEGETQHF.

The sample holds many counts of this clonotype. In nucleotides, the CDR3 is TGTGCCAGCAGCCAAGCAGCCCAAGAGACCCAGTACTTC. Protein: CASSQAAQETQYF. The genes are TRBV14 and TRBJ2-5; D remains ambiguous. CDR1 SGHDN and CDR2 FVKESK come from the germline V gene. The V end lost 1 base, the J end lost 1 base, and 4 bases lay between the germline ends. The CDR3 loop spans 13 amino acids. Complete variable domain (other parts from reference TRBV14 and TRBJ2-5): EAGVTQFPSHSVIEKGQTVTLRCDPISGHDNLYWYRRVMGKEIKFLLHFVKESKQDESGMPNNRFLAERTGGTYSTLKVQPAELEDSGVYFCASSQAAQETQYFGPGTRLLVL.

The chain combines TRBV20-1 with TRBJ1-5; 9 bases match TRBD1. Germline V gene data show CDR1 as DFQATT and CDR2 as SNEGSKA (reference sequence). J was trimmed by 4 bases and V by 4 bases; bases with no gene match: 5. The CDR3 is made up of 14 amino acids. CDR3 sequence (DNA): TGCAGTGCTACCGGACAGGGGCCGAATCAGCCCCAGCATTTT. Its translation: CSATGQGPNQPQHF.

This clonotype has at least ten counts. CDR3 sequence reads: CASSQAGGVTEAFF. The CDR3, as DNA: TGTGCCAGTAGCCAGGCGGGCGGGGTCACTGAAGCTTTCTTT. The V and J genes are TRBV19 and TRBJ1-1; D is undetermined. With 6 bases removed from V and 4 bases from J, the gap between germline ends came to 15 bases. Germline V gene lookup returns CDR1 LNHDA and CDR2 SQIVND (reference sequence). This CDR3 spans 14 amino acids.

Worth noting for this clonotype: One junction end disagrees with the germline gene, perhaps due to a read error. The chain carries TRBV2 and TRBJ2-7; possibly TRBD1 for D (6 bases). This CDR3 is built from 14 residues. Germline V gene data show CDR1 as SNHLY and CDR2 as FYNNEI. The CDR3 DNA reads TGCAGTGCGGCGCAGGGGCCTAGTGGGAGCGAGCAGTACTTC. Its protein product is CSAAQGPSGSEQYF.

This clonotype was seen once. V gene TRBV7-3 combines with J gene TRBJ2-2, with TRBD1 matching over 7 bases. CDR3 length: 17 amino acids. Germline trimming cut 6 bases from V and 6 bases from J; bases unmatched to any gene: 16. Germline CDR1 and CDR2: SGHTA and FQGTGA. This CDR3 reads CASSLQRQGEGAGELFF. The CDR3, as DNA: TGTGCCAGCAGTTTACAACGTCAGGGGGAAGGAGCCGGGGAGCTGTTTTTT.

The rearrangement joins TRBV7-9 to TRBJ1-1, with D possibly being TRBD1 (5 bases). The CDR3 has 16 residues. Trimming left V 8 bases short and J 0 bases short, with 19 bases between. Germline CDR1 reads SEHNR; CDR2 reads FQNEAQ (reference sequence). As DNA, the CDR3 is TGTGCCAGCTTAAGACAAACCGGGACGTTGAACACTGAAGCTTTCTTT. Protein product: CASLRQTGTLNTEAFF.

This clonotype occurred many times. The chain has TRBV9 and TRBJ2-2; no firm D call. The germline V and J ends were trimmed by 0 bases and 0 bases, with 6 bases remaining between them. Germline values: CDR1 SGDLS, CDR2 YYNGEE. The CDR3 runs 15 residues. The CDR3 DNA reads as TGTGCCAGCAGCGTAGGAACCGCGAACACCGGGGAGCTGTTTTTT. This translates into CASSVGTANTGELFF.

This clonotype was recorded many times. The CDR3 is CATNPDRGYEQYF. The DNA for the CDR3 is TGTGCCACCAACCCGGACAGGGGGTACGAGCAGTACTTC. The chain links TRBV15 to TRBJ2-7; 10 bases line up with TRBD1. The V gene end was trimmed by 7 bases and the J gene end by 4 bases; junction bases not matched to a gene: 4. The CDR3 spans 13 residues. The V gene's germline CDR1 is LNHNV and CDR2 YYDKDF (reference sequence).

The chain uses TRBV7-9 and TRBJ1-5; possible D gene TRBD1, 6 bases. CDR3 length: 15 amino acids. The V gene's germline CDR1 is SEHNR and CDR2 FQNEAQ (reference sequence). Trimming pared 4 bases from V and 3 bases from J, leaving 13 bases between. This chain's CDR3 is CASSYQGRTNQPQHF. The CDR3 DNA follows: TGTGCCAGCAGCTATCAGGGGAGGACCAATCAGCCCCAGCATTTT.

The rearrangement joins TRBV20-1 to TRBJ1-1, with a tentative D call TRBD1 (5 bases). CDR3 length equals 16 residues. V lost 3 bases, J lost 5 bases, and 22 bases lay in between. CDR1 and CDR2 (germline): DFQATT, SNEGSKA (reference sequence). The CDR3 nucleotides are TGCAGTGCTAGTCAAGGGGCGGGTTTGGGGGTGACTGAAGCTTTCTTT. It is translated as CSASQGAGLGVTEAFF.

This clonotype was seen repeatedly, ten times or more. The rearrangement links TRBV7-9 to TRBJ1-5, with D possibly matching TRBD1 (6 bases). This CDR3 has 14 amino acids. Trimming pared 4 bases from V and 3 bases from J, leaving 10 bases between. CDR1 and CDR2 (germline): SEHNR, FQNEAQ (reference sequence). CDR3 in amino acids: CASSWGGNNQPQHF. DNA of the CDR3: TGTGCCAGCAGCTGGGGGGGCAACAATCAGCCCCAGCATTTT.

The CDR3 nucleotides are TGTGCCATCAGTGAGAGTGGAACAGGGAACGACGTCCTGACTTTC. Its translation is CAISESGTGNDVLTF. This chain joins TRBV10-3 and TRBJ2-6, with a weak D call TRBD1 (6 bases). Trimming stripped 2 bases from V and 11 bases from J, with 16 bases between. Germline values: CDR1 ENHRY, CDR2 SYGVKD. The CDR3 loop spans 15 amino acids.

This clonotype showed up many times. This rearrangement joins TRBV11-2 to TRBJ1-2; D not resolved. V dropped 5 bases and J dropped 5 bases, with 21 bases sitting between them. The CDR3 is made up of 16 amino acids. CDR1 and CDR2 (germline): SGHAT, FQNNGV. CDR3 DNA: TGTGCCAGCAGCCCCTCGGGGTTTGGGTTGGGGTATGGCTACACCTTC. Protein sequence: CASSPSGFGLGYGYTF. Supplemented by reference TRBV11-2 and TRBJ1-2, the full variable domain reads EAGVAQSPRYKIIEKRQSVAFWCNPISGHATLYWYQQILGQGPKLLIQFQNNGVVDDSQLPKDRFSAERLKGVDSTLKIQPAKLEDSAVYLCASSPSGFGLGYGYTFGSGTRLTVV.

The chain is built from TRBV29-1 and TRBJ2-5, with 13 positions matching TRBD2. This CDR3 region has 15 residues. Germline V CDR1 and CDR2: SQVTM, ANQGSEA. J was trimmed by 5 bases and V by 8 bases; bases with no gene match: 11. The CDR3 DNA sequence: TGCAGCTGGGACTTGGGACTAGCGGGACAGGAGACCCAGTACTTC. Encoded protein: CSWDLGLAGQETQYF.

The table lists this clonotype with a few counts. This chain uses TRBV18 with TRBJ2-5; D gene uncertain. The CDR3 runs to 11 residues. Trimming took 6 bases from V and 7 from J, leaving 9 bases between them. CDR1 is KGHSH and CDR2 is LQKENI in the germline V gene. The CDR3 sequence: CASSRSRTQYF. CDR3 DNA sequence: TGTGCCAGCTCTCGGAGCCGGACCCAGTACTTC.

The chain has TRBV20-1 and TRBJ2-3; TRBD2 agrees at 10 bases. The CDR3 consists of 13 residues. Germline V lookup: CDR1 DFQATT, CDR2 SNEGSKA (reference sequence). The chain's CDR3 is CSPIAGGPDTQYF. The CDR3 region has the DNA TGCAGCCCAATAGCGGGAGGACCTGATACGCAGTATTTT.

This clonotype appeared many times. The chain joins TRBV25-1 to TRBJ1-6; D gene uncertain. This CDR3 region has 17 residues. Deletions cut 2 bases from V and 0 bases from J, with 11 bases between. Looked up from germline, CDR1 is MGHDK and CDR2 is SYGVNS. The chain's CDR3 is CASSEEEESSYNSPLHF. As DNA, the CDR3 is TGTGCCAGCAGTGAAGAAGAGGAAAGCTCCTATAATTCACCCCTCCACTTT.

A few counts support this clonotype. CDR3 amino acids: CASSSLGGSTDTQYF. For the CDR3, the DNA is TGTGCCAGCAGTTCCCTCGGCGGAAGCACAGATACGCAGTATTTT. This chain joins TRBV28 and TRBJ2-3; no clear D gene. This CDR3 has 15 amino acids. V dropped 4 bases and J dropped 0 bases, with 11 bases sitting between them. Germline V gene lookup returns CDR1 MDHEN and CDR2 SYDVKM.

Ten or more counts support this clonotype. The V gene is TRBV24-1, the J gene TRBJ2-5, with D uncertain. V was clipped by 5 bases and J by 7 bases, with 13 bases between them. The CDR3 runs to 13 residues. Looked up from germline, CDR1 is KGHDR and CDR2 is SFDVKD. CDR3 loop: CATSALRGGTQYF. CDR3 DNA: TGTGCCACCAGTGCACTCCGAGGTGGGACCCAGTACTTC.

About this clonotype itself: At one end the junction does not follow the germline gene, possibly because of a read error. This chain connects TRBV2 to TRBJ2-6, with D perhaps matching TRBD2 (7 bases). The CDR3 has 17 amino acids. Germline values: CDR1 SNHLY, CDR2 FYNNEI. The CDR3: CASSERGGDTGANVLTF. CDR3 sequence (DNA): TGTGCCAGCAGTGAAAGGGGGGGGGACACTGGTGCCAACGTCCTGACTTTC.